This paragraph reports one T cell receptor (beta chain). A read error is possible here, since a much larger clone lies one base away. The data were obtained in a study of blood T cells in healthy people across ages. On the study more broadly: Template switching picked up about one barcoded beta molecule for each two T cells.

For the second PCR, which ran for about 7 to 11 cycles, a sample-barcoded 5' primer and a J-beta primer mix were used. TCRdb reprocessed the 5' RACE reads via MiXCR and lists one record per CDR3 protein. The table lists hundreds of thousands of distinct CDR3 sequences, under 70% of them singletons. There were at least 6 micrograms of total RNA extracted from every sample. The CDR3 consists of 15 residues. CDR1 and CDR2 (germline): DFQATT, SNEGSKA (reference sequence). The receptor was isolated from a man aged 60 to 75 in good health. The sample was blood. The rearrangement joins TRBV20-1 to TRBJ2-3, with 10 bases fitting TRBD1. The CDR3 region is CGADSGTGAEDTQYF. The CDR3 DNA is TGCGGTGCTGACTCCGGGACAGGGGCGGAGGATACGCAGTATTTT.